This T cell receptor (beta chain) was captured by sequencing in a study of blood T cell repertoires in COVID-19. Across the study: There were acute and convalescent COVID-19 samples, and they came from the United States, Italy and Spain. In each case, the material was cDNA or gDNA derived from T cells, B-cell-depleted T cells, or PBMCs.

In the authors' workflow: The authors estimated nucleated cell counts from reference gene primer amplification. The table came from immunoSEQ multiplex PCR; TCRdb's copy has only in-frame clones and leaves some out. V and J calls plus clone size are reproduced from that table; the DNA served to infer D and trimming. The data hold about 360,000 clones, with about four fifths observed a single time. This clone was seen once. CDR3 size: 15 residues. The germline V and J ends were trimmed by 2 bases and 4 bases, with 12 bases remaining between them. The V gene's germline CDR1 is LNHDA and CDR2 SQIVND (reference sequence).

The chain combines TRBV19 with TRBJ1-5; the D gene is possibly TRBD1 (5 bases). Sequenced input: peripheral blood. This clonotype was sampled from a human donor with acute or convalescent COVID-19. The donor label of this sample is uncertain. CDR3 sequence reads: CASSIRGGLNQPQHF. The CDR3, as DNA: TGTGCCAGTAGTATAAGGGGTGGTTTAAATCAGCCCCAGCATTTT.